The clone carrying this T cell receptor beta chain has just a few counts. Its antigen is not known. Trimming cost V 7 bases and J 1 base, with 16 bases left between them. CDR3 size: 15 residues. Germline V gives CDR1 MNHNS, CDR2 SASEGT. 13 Jbeta primers and 60 Vbeta primers were used for the PCR. Clones were read by immunoSEQ multiplex PCR, and TCRdb kept only the in-frame ones, dropping some. The data contain about 140,000 clones, 61% of them singletons. These data come from a study of cytomegalovirus exposure and HLA in healthy donors. Whole-study findings and limits: Later on, an analysis found that several of the most significant clusters appeared to be linked to common viral pathogens, which included parvovirus B19. Follow-up analysis later connected one missense variant in DCLRE1C with trimming of TCR beta V- and J-genes.

This TCR was recovered from a male donor in good health and CMV-seronegative. The sample consisted of PBMCs. The V call is TRBV6-1, the J call TRBJ1-2; D is unresolved. CDR3 sequence: CASIREITINYGYTF. The CDR3 DNA reads as TGTGCCAGCATTAGAGAGATAACCATTAACTATGGCTACACCTTC.